This T cell receptor beta chain was retrieved from a study of cytomegalovirus exposure and HLA in healthy donors. The V segment lost 6 bases and the J segment 5 bases; nucleotides outside the gene matches: 3. Germline V CDR1 and CDR2: MDHEN, SYDVKM. The CDR3 extends over 14 amino acids. Libraries were prepared by immunoSEQ multiplex PCR; TCRdb keeps only in-frame clonotypes and omits some of them. The sample has 120,000 or so clones, approximately 89% seen once; the top ten hold about 1.1%. Input material: PBMCs. The chain is built from TRBV28 and TRBJ2-2, with TRBD1 matching 10 bases. The sequence was obtained from a woman under 30 in good health and CMV-seronegative. CDR3 sequence (DNA): TGTGCCAGCAGCCGACAGGGGGCGACCGGGGAGCTGTTTTTT. Protein product: CASSRQGATGELFF.